This T cell receptor (beta chain) was recovered during a study of T cell repertoires in aging, cancer and after chemotherapy. This clonotype was seen a single time. Its specificity is not known. Peripheral blood genomic DNA, not sorted cells or RNA, was the template. Findings of the study overall: Age-matched healthy donors had significantly more diverse, less clonal blood TCR repertoires than untreated cancer patients. Immunological memory after chemotherapy cannot be judged from the repertoire data.

The V end lost 5 bases, the J end lost 8 bases, and 18 bases lay between the germline ends. Germline assignment: CDR1 LNHDA and CDR2 SQIVND (reference sequence). The CDR3 sequence is 15 residues long. TRB rearrangements spanning V, D and J were amplified using mixed TRB-A/B primers. TCRdb passed the multiplex PCR reads through MiXCR, listing each CDR3 protein once. The sample comprises around 4,800 distinct CDR3 sequences, less than 75% of which are singletons, and 7.9% rests with the top ten. What was sequenced was blood. The rearrangement joins TRBV19 to TRBJ2-2, with D possibly TRBD1 on 5 matching bases. This clonotype was sampled from a human donor with a solid tumor. DNA of the CDR3: TGTGCCAGTAGTGTGTCCAGGGCAAGGTCGGGGGAGCTGTTTTTT. This encodes CASSVSRARSGELFF.